This T cell receptor (beta chain) appears in the sequencing data of a study of blood T cell repertoires in COVID-19. The wider study: Samples came from the United States, Italy and Spain, spanning acute and convalescent COVID-19. T cells, B-cell-depleted T cells, or PBMCs provided the cDNA or gDNA that served as material.

Losses at the gene ends were 9 bases for V and 10 bases for J; bases not matched to a gene: 8. There are 11 residues in the CDR3. Germline V gene lookup returns CDR1 LNHDA and CDR2 SQIVND (reference sequence). As originally analysed: Reference gene primers were amplified, and this amplification served to estimate nucleated cell counts. Some clones are missing from TCRdb's copy, which holds only in-frame ones; the method was immunoSEQ multiplex PCR. V and J calls and clone size come straight from that table; D and trimming were deduced from the DNA. The sample lists about 71,000 clones; approximately 88% were seen once.

The TCR was taken from a human donor in a cohort sampled during active COVID-19. Sample: peripheral blood. This sequence joins TRBV19 and TRBJ1-1, with TRBD1 matching 7 bases. The CDR3 nucleotides are TGTGCCAGCCAATCCTACAGGGGAGCTTTCTTT. It translates to CASQSYRGAFF.